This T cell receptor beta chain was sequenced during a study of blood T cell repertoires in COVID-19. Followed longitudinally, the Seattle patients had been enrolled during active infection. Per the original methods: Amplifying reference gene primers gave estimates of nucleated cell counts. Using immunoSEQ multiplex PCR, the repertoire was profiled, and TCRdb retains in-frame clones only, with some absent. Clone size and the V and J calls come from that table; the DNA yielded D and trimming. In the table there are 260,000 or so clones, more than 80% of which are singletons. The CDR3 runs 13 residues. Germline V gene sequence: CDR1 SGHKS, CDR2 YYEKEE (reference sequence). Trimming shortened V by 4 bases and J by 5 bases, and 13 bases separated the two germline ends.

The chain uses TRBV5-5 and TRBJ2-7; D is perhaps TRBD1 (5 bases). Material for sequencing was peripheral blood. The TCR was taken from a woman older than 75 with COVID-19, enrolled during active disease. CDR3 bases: TGTGCCAGCAGCGCAGGGCCCGATCACGAGCAGTACTTC. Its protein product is CASSAGPDHEQYF.